The present T cell receptor beta chain was sequenced within a study of T cells expressing NK-cell markers. Whole-study context: Source material for TCR beta repertoires consisted of sorted CD3+CD56+NKG2C+, CD3+CD56+NKG2C- and CD3+CD56-NKG2C+ T cells.

CDR1 and CDR2 from the germline V gene are PRHDT and FYEKMQ (reference sequence). This CDR3 region has 16 residues. For each CDR3 protein, TCRdb gives one entry from its re-call of the 5' RACE reads, without DNA. The sample includes some 140,000 distinct CDR3 sequences. The V and J genes are TRBV13 and TRBJ2-5; TCRdb picks TRBD1, but there is no DNA to check that call. The TCR was taken from a woman in her forties or fifties in good health. The specimen sequenced was blood T cells: a sorted CD56 or NKG2C T cell subset, CD4+ or CD8+ T cells, or bulk PBMC T cells (not recorded which). CDR3 residues: CASSAGAEGRQETQYF.